This T cell receptor (beta chain) derives from a study of early T cells in non-severe SARS-CoV-2 infection. Study context: Sequenced bulk RNA came from whole blood that was unsorted, and chains were unpaired. Study-wide results and caveats: The VDJdb matching leaned toward anti-spike CD8 responses and overlooked private and CD4 specificities.

V was pared by 4 bases and J by 3 bases, with 3 bases of the junction left unmatched. This CDR3 comprises 16 residues. Germline V gives CDR1 SNHLY, CDR2 FYNNEI. Molecules of cDNA were individually given unique molecular identifiers that were attached to them. TCRdb independently ran MiXCR on the 5' RACE reads; one entry per CDR3 protein. The sample holds approximately 99,000 distinct CDR3 sequences, around 10% seen once. In this sample, this clonotype turned up a few times. Its matching antigen is unknown. V gene TRBV2 combines with J gene TRBJ2-3; the match to TRBD2 covers 14 bases. Sequencing was carried out using whole blood. The TCR originated in an adult who was a healthcare worker with PCR-confirmed SARS-CoV-2 infection or an uninfected control (not recorded which). CDR3 coding DNA: TGTGCCAGCAGTGGTAGACTAGCGGGGGGGACAGATACGCAGTATTTT. Protein product: CASSGRLAGGTDTQYF.